This T cell receptor (beta chain) originates from a study of radiation and T cells in renal cell carcinoma. Study observations and caveats: Irradiated tumors held more dominant CDR3 motifs than control tumors. Compared with controls, irradiated tumors showed greater TCR clonality. Only small tumor regions of roughly 0.96 g were sampled. In blood, top tumor clones expanded by 2 weeks, shrinking by 4.

Documented treatment: 15 Gy SBRT to primary tumor, nephrectomy 4 weeks later. The CDR3 sequence is 15 residues long. The germline V and J ends were trimmed by 0 bases and 8 bases, with 16 bases remaining between them. Germline V gives CDR1 LGHNA, CDR2 YSLEER. A remark on this clone: The antigen is not known.

This table comes from immunoSEQ multiplex PCR, and its TCRdb copy is limited to in-frame clones, with some not included. This sample carries about 18,000 clones, around 50% of them seen once, and the ten largest clones take over 9.5%. This TCR came from a middle-aged man with renal cell carcinoma. This specimen was tumor tissue, taken from a patient whose treatment included radiotherapy and nephrectomy. The chain has TRBV4-3 and TRBJ1-2; possible D gene TRBD1, 5 bases. The CDR3: CASSQDWAGTEGYTF. The DNA for the CDR3 is TGCGCCAGCAGCCAAGATTGGGCAGGGACGGAGGGCTACACCTTC.